The 5 T cell receptor beta chains listed next were all sequenced from one sample in a study of CD8 T cells in Susac syndrome (dated by TCRdb to 2018 to 2020). The library was produced with the immunoSEQ multiplex PCR assay. RNA was extracted using the RNeasy kit, and roughly 0.5 to 1 microgram was reverse transcribed with random hexamers. TCRdb ran its own pipeline on the public reads, namely fastp trimming at Q25 and MiXCR clone calling, and kept in-frame beta chains. Rows are combined by CDR3 protein, so each entry shows the most common genes and DNA. A total of 75,000 to 100,000 distinct CDR3 sequences appear in this sample, around 94% of them only once. The ten top clones hold 0.25% to 0.3% of the sample. The sequenced material came from CD8+ T cells from PBMCs. The receptors were gathered from a human donor in good health.

This clonotype was recorded once. CDR3 loop: CASSGGTGNYNEQFF. CDR3 DNA sequence: TGTGCCAGCAGCGGCGGGACAGGGAACTACAATGAGCAGTTCTTC. The chain carries TRBV9 and TRBJ2-1, with TRBD1 identical over 9 bases. V lost 3 bases, J lost 3 bases, and 4 bases stayed unmatched. There are 15 residues in the CDR3. Germline-derived CDR1 and CDR2 are SGDLS and YYNGEE.

The CDR3, as DNA: TGTGCCAGTCGCCGAGGGTCTGAGCAGTTCTTC. It translates to CASRRGSEQFF. J is TRBJ2-1 and V is TRBV19; D may be TRBD2 (5 bases). The CDR3 sequence is 11 residues long. Trimming cost V 8 bases and J 9 bases, with 11 bases left between them. Germline V gene sequence: CDR1 LNHDA, CDR2 SQIVND (reference sequence).

This CDR3 is CASSSDQVNYGYTF. In nucleotides, the CDR3 is TGTGCCAGCAGCTCCGACCAGGTTAACTATGGCTACACCTTC. The V and J genes are TRBV13 and TRBJ1-2; D is uncertain. Germline V gene data show CDR1 as PRHDT and CDR2 as FYEKMQ (reference sequence). The CDR3 runs to 14 residues. V was clipped by 4 bases and J by 1 base, with 10 bases between them.

CDR3 loop: CASSLSPIREQYF. DNA of the CDR3: TGTGCCAGCAGTTTATCGCCTATCCGCGAGCAGTACTTC. The chain recombines TRBV27 with TRBJ2-7; no firm D call. The CDR3 runs 13 residues. V was shortened by 0 bases and J by 6 bases, with 9 bases between the two germline ends. Germline V gene data show CDR1 as MNHEY and CDR2 as SMNVEV (reference sequence).

The chain is built from TRBV28 and TRBJ1-1, with 7 positions matching TRBD1. Trimming removed 5 bases from V and 4 bases from J; junction bases left unmatched: 4. Germline V CDR1 and CDR2: MDHEN, SYDVKM. The CDR3 length is 13 residues. The CDR3 spells CASSTGAGTEAFF. For the CDR3, the DNA is TGTGCCAGCAGTACAGGGGCTGGCACTGAAGCTTTCTTT.